These 19 T cell receptor beta chains came from one sample sequenced in a study of cytomegalovirus exposure and HLA in healthy donors. Primers included in the PCR were 60 Vbeta and 13 Jbeta primers. The repertoire was sequenced with immunoSEQ multiplex PCR; TCRdb's copy has only in-frame clones and lacks some. The sample has roughly 100,000 clones; more than 65% are singletons. What was sequenced was PBMCs. The origin of the receptors is a middle-aged man in good health and CMV-seropositive.

V usage is TRBV5-4 and J usage is TRBJ1-4; no reliable D call. CDR1 is SGHNT and CDR2 is YYREEE in the germline V gene (reference sequence). The CDR3 has 13 amino acids. Trimming pared 1 base from V and 5 bases from J, leaving 6 bases between. The CDR3 spells CASSLRGNEKLFF. The CDR3 nucleotides read TGTGCCAGCAGCTTGAGAGGAAATGAAAAACTGTTTTTT.

Turning to this clone: The sample has other DNA sequences that encode this CDR3 too. CDR3: CASSFTGGTGELFF. The CDR3 DNA reads as TGTGCCAGCAGCTTTACGGGGGGCACCGGGGAGCTGTTTTTT. The V call is TRBV7-2, the J call TRBJ2-2; 7 nucleotides align to TRBD2. This CDR3 comprises 14 residues. V gave up 3 bases and J gave up 4 bases; unmatched junction bases: 2. The germline V gene has CDR1 SGHTA and CDR2 FQGNSA.

The genes are TRBV9 and TRBJ2-1; TRBD2 aligns across 8 bases. With V trimmed by 5 bases and J by 2 bases, 9 bases remained unmatched. This CDR3 has 16 residues. Per germline, CDR1 SGDLS and CDR2 YYNGEE. The CDR3 reads CASRLTSGGTYNEQFF. CDR3 bases: TGTGCCAGCAGGCTAACCAGCGGGGGAACCTACAATGAGCAGTTCTTC.

J is TRBJ2-5 and V is TRBV7-9; TRBD2 agrees at 13 bases. The CDR3 extends over 16 amino acids. V was clipped by 4 bases and J by 5 bases; unmatched bases: 7. Germline values: CDR1 SEHNR, CDR2 FQNEAQ (reference sequence). The CDR3 nucleotides are TGTGCCAGCAGCTGGGGACTAGCGGGATTGTCGGAGACCCAGTACTTC. Translation: CASSWGLAGLSETQYF.

The chain employs TRBV10-3 and TRBJ1-2; 8 bases align to TRBD1. Germline loops: CDR1 ENHRY, CDR2 SYGVKD. V trimming: 0 bases; J trimming: 3 bases; junction bases outside the gene matches: 6. This CDR3 region has 16 residues. The CDR3 bases are TGTGCCATCAGTGAGTCCCAGGGGGCGCTTGACTATGGCTACACCTTC. Translation gives CAISESQGALDYGYTF.

V is TRBV6-5 and J is TRBJ2-2; TRBD1 matches at 12 bases. Trimming at V came to 6 bases and at J to 7 bases, leaving 3 bases not matched to a gene. Germline assignment: CDR1 MNHEY and CDR2 SVGAGI. The CDR3 has 14 residues. CDR3 sequence: CASRRDRGLGELFF. CDR3 coding DNA: TGTGCCAGCAGACGGGACAGGGGGCTCGGGGAGCTGTTTTTT.

The V gene is TRBV5-1, the J gene TRBJ2-5; the match to TRBD2 covers 10 bases. The junction had 7 bases not matched to a gene; V was cut back by 0 bases and J by 5 bases. The CDR3 sequence is 16 residues long. The germline V gene has CDR1 SGHRS and CDR2 YFSETQ. DNA for the CDR3: TGCGCCAGCAGCTTGGAAGTAGCGGGAGGCTGGGAGACCCAGTACTTC. Protein sequence: CASSLEVAGGWETQYF.

This sequence joins TRBV19 and TRBJ1-6; 10 bases are shared with TRBD1. Unmatched junction bases numbered 4, after V lost 4 bases and J lost 13 bases. The germline V gene has CDR1 LNHDA and CDR2 SQIVND (reference sequence). The CDR3 has 13 residues. The CDR3 bases are TGTGCCAGTAGTACGGACAGGGGGGGCCCCCTCCACTTT. It is translated as CASSTDRGGPLHF.

V is TRBV6-5 and J is TRBJ2-2; 10 bases fit TRBD2. The length of the CDR3 is 15 residues. V shed 6 bases, J shed 6 bases, and the junction held 7 bases outside the gene matches. In germline, CDR1 is MNHEY, CDR2 SVGAGI. The chain's CDR3 is CASRRSGGASGELFF. CDR3 sequence (DNA): TGTGCCAGCAGACGAAGCGGGGGGGCCTCCGGGGAGCTGTTTTTT.

This sequence joins TRBV7-2 and TRBJ2-2, with D possibly being TRBD2 (5 bases). CDR1 is SGHTA and CDR2 is FQGNSA in the germline V gene. V was shortened by 3 bases and J by 2 bases, with 7 bases between the two germline ends. This CDR3 is built from 14 residues. CDR3: CASSFWTNTGELFF. DNA for the CDR3: TGTGCCAGCAGCTTCTGGACTAACACCGGGGAGCTGTTTTTT.

This clone has more than one count but fewer than ten. The CDR3: CASSVAAGNYEQYF. The CDR3 bases are TGTGCCAGCAGCGTAGCGGCAGGGAACTACGAGCAGTACTTC. This sequence joins TRBV9 and TRBJ2-7; tentative D call: TRBD1 (5 bases). CDR1 and CDR2 from the germline V gene are SGDLS and YYNGEE. V lost 0 bases to trimming and J lost 3 bases, with 10 bases between them. The CDR3 loop spans 14 amino acids. Supplemented by reference TRBV9 and TRBJ2-7, the full variable domain reads DSGVTQTPKHLITATGQRVTLRCSPRSGDLSVYWYQQSLDQGLQFLIQYYNGEERAKGNILERFSAQQFPDLHSELNLSSLELGDSALYFCASSVAAGNYEQYFGPGTRLTVT.

About this clone: Other DNA sequences of this sample code for an identical CDR3. The V gene is TRBV4-3, the J gene TRBJ1-5; D is unclear. Per the germline V gene, CDR1 is LGHNA and CDR2 is YSLEER. CDR3 length: 15 residues. Trimming cost V 0 bases and J 2 bases, with 8 bases left between them. The CDR3 nucleotides read TGCGCCAGCAGCCAAGACATTCAGGGCAATCAGCCCCAGCATTTT. The encoded protein is CASSQDIQGNQPQHF.

This clone appeared a single time. The V and J genes are TRBV21-1 and TRBJ1-3; the tabulated D call, TRBD1, remains unverified against the DNA. TRBV21-1 is a pseudogene locus. This CDR3 contains 17 residues. The CDR3 sequence is CASPPHPGQGAGNTIYF. The CDR3 DNA reads TGTGCCAGCCCACCCCACCCGGGACAGGGCGCTGGAAACACCATATATTTT.

Here the CDR3 DNA reads TGCAGCGGGAGAGGACAGGGGGCAGCTGAAGCTTTCTTT. Translation: CSGRGQGAAEAFF. The chain couples TRBV29-1 to TRBJ1-1; 11 bases align to TRBD1. Germline CDR1 reads SQVTM; CDR2 reads ANQGSEA. This CDR3 comprises 13 residues. Losses at the gene ends were 7 bases for V and 6 bases for J; bases not matched to a gene: 7.

The chain is built from TRBV10-3 and TRBJ2-7; 9 nucleotides match TRBD1. With V trimmed by 7 bases and J by 2 bases, 6 bases remained unmatched. The CDR3 extends over 14 amino acids. Germline V gene data show CDR1 as ENHRY and CDR2 as SYGVKD. The CDR3 loop is CAIKEGTGTYEQYF. In DNA form, the CDR3 reads TGTGCCATCAAGGAAGGGACAGGGACCTACGAGCAGTACTTC.

Concerning this clone: Its ends do not fully match the called genes, so a read error is possible. The chain recombines TRBV7-7 with TRBJ1-1; no firm D call. The CDR3 spans 13 residues. The V gene's germline CDR1 is SSHAT and CDR2 FNYEAQ (reference sequence). CDR3 coding DNA: TGTGCTAGCAGCTTAGGGCAGAACACTGAAGCTTTCTTT. Its translation: CASSLGQNTEAFF.

The chain has TRBV18 and TRBJ2-5; 14 bases match TRBD2. Trimming at V came to 6 bases and at J to 0 bases, leaving 3 bases not matched to a gene. The CDR3 totals 16 residues. Germline V gene sequence: CDR1 KGHSH, CDR2 LQKENI. CDR3 residues: CASSRTSGGYQETQYF. CDR3 DNA: TGTGCCAGCTCGCGGACTAGCGGGGGGTACCAAGAGACCCAGTACTTC.

In DNA form, the CDR3 reads TGTGCCAGCAGCCCCCTGACAGGGGGCACTGAAGCTTTCTTT. Its protein product is CASSPLTGGTEAFF. V and J are TRBV9 and TRBJ1-1, with TRBD1 matching over 9 bases. CDR3 length: 14 residues. Germline CDR1 reads SGDLS; CDR2 reads YYNGEE. The ends lost 4 bases at V and 4 bases at J; junction bases unmatched: 5.

The chain links TRBV19 to TRBJ2-3, with 13 bases identical to TRBD2. This CDR3 is built from 19 residues. Germline values: CDR1 LNHDA, CDR2 SQIVND (reference sequence). V was pared by 2 bases and J by 5 bases, with 13 bases of the junction left unmatched. The CDR3 nucleotides are TGTGCCAGTAGTATAACAGGGACTAGCGGGGCCCCTGGAGGAGATACGCAGTATTTT. The encoded protein is CASSITGTSGAPGGDTQYF.